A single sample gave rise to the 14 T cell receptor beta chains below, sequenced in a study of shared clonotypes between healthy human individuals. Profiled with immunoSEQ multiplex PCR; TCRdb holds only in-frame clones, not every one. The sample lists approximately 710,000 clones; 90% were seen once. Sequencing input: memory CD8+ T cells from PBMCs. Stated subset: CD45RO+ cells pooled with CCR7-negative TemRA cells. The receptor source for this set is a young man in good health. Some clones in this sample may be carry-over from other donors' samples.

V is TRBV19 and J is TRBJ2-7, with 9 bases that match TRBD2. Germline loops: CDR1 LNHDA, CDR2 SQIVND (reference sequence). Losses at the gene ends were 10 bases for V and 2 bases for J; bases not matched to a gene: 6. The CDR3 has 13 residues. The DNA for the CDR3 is TGTGCCACACAGGGACTAGCCCCCTACGAGCAGTACTTC. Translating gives CATQGLAPYEQYF.

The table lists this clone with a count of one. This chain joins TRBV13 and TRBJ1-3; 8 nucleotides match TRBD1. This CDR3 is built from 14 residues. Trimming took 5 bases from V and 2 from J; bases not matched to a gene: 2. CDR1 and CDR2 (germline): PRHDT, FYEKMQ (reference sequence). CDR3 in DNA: TGTGCCAGCAGCCCGACAGGGGCTGGAAACACCATATATTTT. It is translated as CASSPTGAGNTIYF.

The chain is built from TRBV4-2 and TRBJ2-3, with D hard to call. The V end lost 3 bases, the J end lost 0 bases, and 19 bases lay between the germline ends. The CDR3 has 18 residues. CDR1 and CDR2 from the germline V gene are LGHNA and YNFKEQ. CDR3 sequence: CASSQEESLRMSTDTQYF. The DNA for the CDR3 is TGTGCCAGCAGCCAGGAAGAGTCTTTGCGCATGAGCACAGATACGCAGTATTTT.

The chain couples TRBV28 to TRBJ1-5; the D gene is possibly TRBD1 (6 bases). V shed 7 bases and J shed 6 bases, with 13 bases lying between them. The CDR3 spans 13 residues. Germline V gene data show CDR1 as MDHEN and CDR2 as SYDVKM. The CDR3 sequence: CASKQGKVQPQHF. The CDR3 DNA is TGTGCCAGCAAACAGGGCAAGGTTCAGCCCCAGCATTTT.

The CDR3 here is CASSLVRGPNYGYTF. DNA for the CDR3: TGTGCCAGCAGCTTGGTTCGGGGACCTAACTATGGCTACACCTTC. This chain connects TRBV5-4 to TRBJ1-2, with D tentatively TRBD1 (5 bases). With 0 bases removed from V and 0 bases from J, the gap between germline ends came to 9 bases. This CDR3 has 15 amino acids. Germline CDR1 SGHNT, CDR2 YYREEE (reference sequence).

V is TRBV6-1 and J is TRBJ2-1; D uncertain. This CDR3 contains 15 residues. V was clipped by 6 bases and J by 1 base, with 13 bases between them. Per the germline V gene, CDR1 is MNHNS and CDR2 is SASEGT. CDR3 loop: CASSPPRESYNEQFF. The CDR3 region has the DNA TGTGCCAGCAGCCCCCCCCGAGAGTCCTACAATGAGCAGTTCTTC.

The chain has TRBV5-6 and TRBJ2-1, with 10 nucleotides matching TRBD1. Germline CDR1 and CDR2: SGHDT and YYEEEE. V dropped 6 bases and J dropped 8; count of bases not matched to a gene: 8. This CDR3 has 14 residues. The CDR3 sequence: CASNRDRGLHEQFF. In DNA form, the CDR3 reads TGTGCCAGCAACCGGGACAGGGGTTTGCATGAGCAGTTCTTC.

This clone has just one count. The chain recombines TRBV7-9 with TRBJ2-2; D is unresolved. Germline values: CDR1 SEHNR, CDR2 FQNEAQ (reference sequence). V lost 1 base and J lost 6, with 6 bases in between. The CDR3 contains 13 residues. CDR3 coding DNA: TGTGCCAGCAGCTTAGGCGCACCCGGGGAGCTGTTTTTT. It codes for CASSLGAPGELFF. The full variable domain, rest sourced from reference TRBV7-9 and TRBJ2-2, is DTGVSQNPRHKITKRGQNVTFRCDPISEHNRLYWYRQTLGQGPEFLTYFQNEAQLEKSRLLSDRFSAERPKGSFSTLEIQRTEQGDSAMYLCASSLGAPGELFFGEGSRLTVL.

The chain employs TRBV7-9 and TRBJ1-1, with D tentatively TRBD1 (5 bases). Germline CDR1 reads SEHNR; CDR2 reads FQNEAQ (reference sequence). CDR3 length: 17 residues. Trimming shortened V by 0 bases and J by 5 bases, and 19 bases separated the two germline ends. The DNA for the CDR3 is TGTGCCAGCAGCTTAGCCCTAGGAGGGACCCTGGCGACTGAAGCTTTCTTT. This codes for CASSLALGGTLATEAFF.

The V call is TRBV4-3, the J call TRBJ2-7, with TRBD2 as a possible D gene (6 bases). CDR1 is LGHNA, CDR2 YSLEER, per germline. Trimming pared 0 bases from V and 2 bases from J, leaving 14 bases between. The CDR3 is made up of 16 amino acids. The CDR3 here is CASSQEGTAGTYEQYF. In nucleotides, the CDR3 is TGCGCCAGCAGCCAAGAAGGGACGGCGGGAACCTACGAGCAGTACTTC.

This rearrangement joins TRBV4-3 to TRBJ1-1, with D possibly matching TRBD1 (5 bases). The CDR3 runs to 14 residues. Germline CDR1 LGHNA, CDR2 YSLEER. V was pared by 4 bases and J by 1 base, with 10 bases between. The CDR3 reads CASSPGGGNTEAFF. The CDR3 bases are TGCGCCAGCAGCCCGGGCGGGGGGAACACTGAAGCTTTCTTT.

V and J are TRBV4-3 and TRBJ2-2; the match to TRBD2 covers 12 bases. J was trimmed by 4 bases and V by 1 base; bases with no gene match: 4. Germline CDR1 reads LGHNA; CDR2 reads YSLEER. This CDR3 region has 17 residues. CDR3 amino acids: CASSQGSSGRGTGELFF. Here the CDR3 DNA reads TGCGCCAGCAGCCAAGGGTCTAGCGGGAGGGGCACCGGGGAGCTGTTTTTT.

The CDR3 loop is CASGLKGATYEQYF. CDR3 in DNA: TGTGCCAGCGGGCTAAAGGGGGCTACATACGAGCAGTACTTC. The chain has TRBV27 and TRBJ2-5, with 7 bases identical to TRBD1. The end of the DNA is better explained by TRBJ2-7, so the J call may be wrong. The CDR3 covers 14 residues. The germline gives CDR1 MNHEY, CDR2 SMNVEV (reference sequence).

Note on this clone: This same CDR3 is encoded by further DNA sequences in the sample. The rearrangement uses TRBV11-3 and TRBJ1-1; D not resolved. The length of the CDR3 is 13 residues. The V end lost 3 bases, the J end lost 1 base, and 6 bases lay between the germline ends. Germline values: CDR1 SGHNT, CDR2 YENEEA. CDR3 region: CASSLGRNTEAFF. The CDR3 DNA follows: TGTGCCAGCAGCTTGGGCAGGAACACTGAAGCTTTCTTT.